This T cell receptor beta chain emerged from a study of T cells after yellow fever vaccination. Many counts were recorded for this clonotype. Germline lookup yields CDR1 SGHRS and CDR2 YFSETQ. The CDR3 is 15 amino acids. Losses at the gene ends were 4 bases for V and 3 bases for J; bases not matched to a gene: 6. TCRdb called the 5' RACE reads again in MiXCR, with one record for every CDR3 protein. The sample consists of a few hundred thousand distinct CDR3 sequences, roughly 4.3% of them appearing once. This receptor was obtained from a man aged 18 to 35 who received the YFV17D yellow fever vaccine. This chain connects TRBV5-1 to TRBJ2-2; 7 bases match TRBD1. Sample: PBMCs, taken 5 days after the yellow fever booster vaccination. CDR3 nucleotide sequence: TGCGCCAGCAGCCCCGGACAGGCATACACCGGGGAGCTGTTTTTT. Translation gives CASSPGQAYTGELFF.